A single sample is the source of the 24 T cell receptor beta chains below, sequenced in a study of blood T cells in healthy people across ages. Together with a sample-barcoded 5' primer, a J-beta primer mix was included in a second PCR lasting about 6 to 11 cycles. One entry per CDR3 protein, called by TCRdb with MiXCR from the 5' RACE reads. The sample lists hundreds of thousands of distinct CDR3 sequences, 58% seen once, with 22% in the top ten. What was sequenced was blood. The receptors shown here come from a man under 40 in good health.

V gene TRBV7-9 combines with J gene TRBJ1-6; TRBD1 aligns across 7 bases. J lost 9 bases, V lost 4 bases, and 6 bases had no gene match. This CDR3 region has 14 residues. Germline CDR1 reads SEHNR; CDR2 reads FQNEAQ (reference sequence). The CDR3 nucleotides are TGTGCCAGCAGCTCGGGGACAGTAGGTTCACCCCTCCACTTT. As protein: CASSSGTVGSPLHF. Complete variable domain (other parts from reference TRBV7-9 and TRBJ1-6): DTGVSQNPRHKITKRGQNVTFRCDPISEHNRLYWYRQTLGQGPEFLTYFQNEAQLEKSRLLSDRFSAERPKGSFSTLEIQRTEQGDSAMYLCASSSGTVGSPLHFGNGTRLTVT.

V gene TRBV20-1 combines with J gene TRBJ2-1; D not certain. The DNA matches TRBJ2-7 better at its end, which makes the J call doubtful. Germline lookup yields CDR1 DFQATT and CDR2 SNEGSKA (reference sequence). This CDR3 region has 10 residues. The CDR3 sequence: CSALIYEQYF. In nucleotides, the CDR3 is TGCAGTGCTTTAATTTACGAGCAGTACTTC.

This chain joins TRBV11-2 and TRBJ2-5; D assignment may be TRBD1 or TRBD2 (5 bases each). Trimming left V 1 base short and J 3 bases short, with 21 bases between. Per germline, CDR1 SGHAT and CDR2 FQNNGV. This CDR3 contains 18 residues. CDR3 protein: CASSLAGPLGSVKETQYF. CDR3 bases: TGTGCCAGCAGCTTAGCGGGACCACTGGGATCGGTGAAAGAGACCCAGTACTTC.

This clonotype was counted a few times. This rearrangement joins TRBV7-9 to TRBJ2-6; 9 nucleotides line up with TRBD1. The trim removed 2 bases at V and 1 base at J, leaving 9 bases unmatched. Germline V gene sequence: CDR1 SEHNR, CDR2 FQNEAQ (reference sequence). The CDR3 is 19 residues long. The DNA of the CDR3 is TGTGCCAGCAGCTTAACGGGGACAGGGATGACGTCTGGGGCCAACGTCCTGACTTTC. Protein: CASSLTGTGMTSGANVLTF. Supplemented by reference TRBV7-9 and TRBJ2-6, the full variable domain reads DTGVSQNPRHKITKRGQNVTFRCDPISEHNRLYWYRQTLGQGPEFLTYFQNEAQLEKSRLLSDRFSAERPKGSFSTLEIQRTEQGDSAMYLCASSLTGTGMTSGANVLTFGAGSRLTVL.

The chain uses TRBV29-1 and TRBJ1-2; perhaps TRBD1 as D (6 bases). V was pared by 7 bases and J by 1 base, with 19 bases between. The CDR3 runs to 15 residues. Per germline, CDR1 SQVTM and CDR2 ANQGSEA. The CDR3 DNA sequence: TGCAGCGACACACCGGCAGGGGAGGATAACTATGGCTACACCTTC. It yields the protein CSDTPAGEDNYGYTF.

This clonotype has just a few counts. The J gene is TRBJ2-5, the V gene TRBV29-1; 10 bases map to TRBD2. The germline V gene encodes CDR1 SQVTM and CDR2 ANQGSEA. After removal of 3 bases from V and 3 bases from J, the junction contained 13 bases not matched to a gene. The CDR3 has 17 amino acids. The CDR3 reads CSVDGASGSVDEETQYF. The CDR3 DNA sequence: TGCAGCGTTGACGGGGCTAGCGGGAGCGTGGACGAAGAGACCCAGTACTTC.

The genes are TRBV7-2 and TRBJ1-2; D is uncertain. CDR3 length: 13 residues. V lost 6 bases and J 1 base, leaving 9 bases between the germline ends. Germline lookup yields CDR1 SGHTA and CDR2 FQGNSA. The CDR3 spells CASSQYVNYGYTF. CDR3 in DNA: TGTGCCAGCAGTCAGTATGTTAACTATGGCTACACCTTC. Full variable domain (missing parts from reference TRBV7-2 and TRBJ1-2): GAGVSQSPSNKVTEKGKDVELRCDPISGHTALYWYRQSLGQGLEFLIYFQGNSAPDKSGLPSDRFSAERTGGSVSTLTIQRTQQEDSAVYLCASSQYVNYGYTFGSGTRLTVV.

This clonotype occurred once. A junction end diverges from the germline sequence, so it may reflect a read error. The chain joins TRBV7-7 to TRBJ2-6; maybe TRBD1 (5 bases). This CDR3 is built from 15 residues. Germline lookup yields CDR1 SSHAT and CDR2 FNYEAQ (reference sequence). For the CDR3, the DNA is TGTGCCAGCAGCCCTCACTCCTCTGGGGCCAGCGTCCTGACTTTC. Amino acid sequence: CASSPHSSGASVLTF.

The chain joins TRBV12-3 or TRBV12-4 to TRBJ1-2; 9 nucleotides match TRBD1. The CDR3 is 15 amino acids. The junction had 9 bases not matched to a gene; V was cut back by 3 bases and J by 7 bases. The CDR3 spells CASSFKGQGWSGYTF. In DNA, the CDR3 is TGTGCCAGCAGTTTTAAGGGACAGGGTTGGAGTGGCTACACCTTC.

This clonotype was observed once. This CDR3 reads CASSESSGRGNEQFF. The CDR3, as DNA: TGTGCCAGCAGTGAGTCTAGCGGGAGAGGTAATGAGCAGTTCTTC. The chain couples TRBV2 to TRBJ2-1; TRBD2 agrees at 10 bases. Per germline, CDR1 SNHLY and CDR2 FYNNEI. V shed 3 bases, J shed 7 bases, and the junction held 6 bases outside the gene matches. The CDR3 runs to 15 residues.

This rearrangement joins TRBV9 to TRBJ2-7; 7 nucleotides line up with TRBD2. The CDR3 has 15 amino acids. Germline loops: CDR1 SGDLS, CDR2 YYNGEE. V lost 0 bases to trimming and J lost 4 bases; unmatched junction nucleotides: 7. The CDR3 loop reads CASSVDPSGDYEQYF. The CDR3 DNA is TGTGCCAGCAGCGTAGATCCTAGCGGAGATTACGAGCAGTACTTC.

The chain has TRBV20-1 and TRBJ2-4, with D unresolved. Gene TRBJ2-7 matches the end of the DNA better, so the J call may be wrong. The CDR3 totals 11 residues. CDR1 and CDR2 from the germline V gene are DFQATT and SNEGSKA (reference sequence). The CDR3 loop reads CSARNPYEQYF. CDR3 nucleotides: TGCAGTGCTAGAAACCCTTACGAGCAGTACTTC.

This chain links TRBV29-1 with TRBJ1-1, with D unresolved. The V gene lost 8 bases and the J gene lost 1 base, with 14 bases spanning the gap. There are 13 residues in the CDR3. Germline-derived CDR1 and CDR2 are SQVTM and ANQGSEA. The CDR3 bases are TGCAGCCTGACTCTTGGAGCGAACACTGAAGCTTTCTTT. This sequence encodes CSLTLGANTEAFF. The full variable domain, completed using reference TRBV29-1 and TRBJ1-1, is SAVISQKPSRDICQRGTSLTIQCQVDSQVTMMFWYRQQPGQSLTLIATANQGSEATYESGFVIDKFPISRPNLTFSTLTVSNMSPEDSSIYLCSLTLGANTEAFFGQGTRLTVV.

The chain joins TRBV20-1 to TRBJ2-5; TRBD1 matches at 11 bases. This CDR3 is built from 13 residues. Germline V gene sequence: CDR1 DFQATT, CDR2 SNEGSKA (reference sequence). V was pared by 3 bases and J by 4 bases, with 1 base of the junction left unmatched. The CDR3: CSASGTGGETQYF. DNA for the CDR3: TGCAGTGCTAGCGGGACAGGGGGAGAGACCCAGTACTTC.

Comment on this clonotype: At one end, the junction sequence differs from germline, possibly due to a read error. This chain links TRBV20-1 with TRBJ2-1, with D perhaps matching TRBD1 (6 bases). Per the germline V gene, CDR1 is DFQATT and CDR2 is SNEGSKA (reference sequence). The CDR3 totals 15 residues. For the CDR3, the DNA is TGCAGTGCTGGACGCAGGGGTTTCTACTACAATGCGCAGTTCTTC. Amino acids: CSAGRRGFYYNAQFF.

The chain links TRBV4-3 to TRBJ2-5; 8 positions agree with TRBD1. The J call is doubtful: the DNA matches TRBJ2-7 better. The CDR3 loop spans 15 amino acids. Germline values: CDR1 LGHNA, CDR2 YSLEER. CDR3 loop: CASSPGWDRPNEQYF. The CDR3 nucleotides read TGCGCCAGCAGCCCGGGATGGGACAGGCCAAACGAGCAGTACTTC.

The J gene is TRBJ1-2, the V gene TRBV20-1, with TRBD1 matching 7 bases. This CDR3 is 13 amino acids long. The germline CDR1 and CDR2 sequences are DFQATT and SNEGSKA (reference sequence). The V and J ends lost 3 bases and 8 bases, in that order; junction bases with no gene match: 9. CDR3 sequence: CSASKPTGLGYTF. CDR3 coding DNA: TGCAGTGCTAGTAAGCCGACAGGGCTCGGCTACACCTTC.

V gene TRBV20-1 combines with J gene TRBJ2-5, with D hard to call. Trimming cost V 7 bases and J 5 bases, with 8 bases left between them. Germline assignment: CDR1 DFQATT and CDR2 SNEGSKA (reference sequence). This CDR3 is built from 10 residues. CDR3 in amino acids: CSGVAETQYF. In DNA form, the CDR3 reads TGCAGTGGGGTTGCGGAGACCCAGTACTTC.

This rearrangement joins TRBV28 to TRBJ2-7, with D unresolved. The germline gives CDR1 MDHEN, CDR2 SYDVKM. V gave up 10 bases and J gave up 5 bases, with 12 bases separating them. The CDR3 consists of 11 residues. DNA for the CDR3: TGTGCCACGGAAGGGCTGAACGAGCAGTACTTC. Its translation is CATEGLNEQYF.

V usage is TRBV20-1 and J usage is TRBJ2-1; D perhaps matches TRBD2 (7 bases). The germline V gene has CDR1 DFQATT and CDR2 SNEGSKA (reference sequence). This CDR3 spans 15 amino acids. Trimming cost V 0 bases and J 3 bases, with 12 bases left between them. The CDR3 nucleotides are TGCAGTGCTAGAGATGGGGGGGCACTCTACAATGAGCAGTTCTTC. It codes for CSARDGGALYNEQFF.

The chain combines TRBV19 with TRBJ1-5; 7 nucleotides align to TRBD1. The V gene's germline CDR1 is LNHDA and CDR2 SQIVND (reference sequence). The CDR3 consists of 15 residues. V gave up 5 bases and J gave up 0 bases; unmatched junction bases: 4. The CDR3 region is CASSPGQNSNQPQHF. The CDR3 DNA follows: TGTGCCAGTAGTCCGGGACAGAATAGCAATCAGCCCCAGCATTTT.

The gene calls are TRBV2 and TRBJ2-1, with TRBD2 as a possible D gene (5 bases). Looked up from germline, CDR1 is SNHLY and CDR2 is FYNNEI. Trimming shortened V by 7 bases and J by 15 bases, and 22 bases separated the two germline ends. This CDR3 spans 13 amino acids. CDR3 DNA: TGTGCCAGCATGGCAAACGGAGGTAGCGATCCGTTCTTC. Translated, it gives CASMANGGSDPFF.

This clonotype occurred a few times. The CDR3 sequence: CASSLGRREQFF. The CDR3 region has the DNA TGTGCCAGCTCCTTGGGGAGGAGAGAGCAGTTCTTC. V usage is TRBV12-3 or TRBV12-4 and J usage is TRBJ2-5, with D tentatively TRBD2 (6 bases). The J call is uncertain, as TRBJ2-1 better fits the DNA end. This CDR3 is 12 amino acids long.

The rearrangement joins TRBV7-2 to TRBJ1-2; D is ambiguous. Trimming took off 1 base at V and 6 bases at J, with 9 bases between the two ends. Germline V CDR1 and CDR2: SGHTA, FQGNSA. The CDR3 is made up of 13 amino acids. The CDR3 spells CASSLVHPDGYTF. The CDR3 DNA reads TGTGCCAGCAGCTTAGTGCACCCCGATGGCTACACCTTC. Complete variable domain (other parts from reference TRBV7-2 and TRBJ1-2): GAGVSQSPSNKVTEKGKDVELRCDPISGHTALYWYRQSLGQGLEFLIYFQGNSAPDKSGLPSDRFSAERTGGSVSTLTIQRTQQEDSAVYLCASSLVHPDGYTFGSGTRLTVV.